The 2 T cell receptor beta chains below all came from one sample that was sequenced in a study of blood T cell repertoires in COVID-19. Using immunoSEQ multiplex PCR, the repertoire was profiled, and TCRdb retains in-frame clones only, with some absent. The sample yields roughly 200,000 clones, over 70% seen once. Input material: peripheral blood. These receptors originate from a man aged 55 to 70 with acute or convalescent COVID-19.

The chain recombines TRBV2 with TRBJ1-4; D gene uncertain. V was trimmed by 7 bases and J by 8 bases, leaving 17 bases between them. CDR1 is SNHLY and CDR2 is FYNNEI in the germline V gene. The CDR3 extends over 14 amino acids. The CDR3 reads CASKRSENQEKLFF. DNA of the CDR3: TGTGCCAGCAAGAGATCGGAGAATCAAGAAAAACTGTTTTTT.

This clone has a single count. The J gene is TRBJ1-6, the V gene TRBV9; a weak D match, TRBD1 (6 bases). CDR3 size: 15 residues. The germline V gene has CDR1 SGDLS and CDR2 YYNGEE. The germline V and J ends were trimmed by 3 bases and 7 bases, with 14 bases remaining between them. CDR3 protein: CASSATDRRNSPLHF. CDR3 sequence (DNA): TGTGCCAGCAGCGCCACTGACAGGAGGAATTCACCCCTCCACTTT.